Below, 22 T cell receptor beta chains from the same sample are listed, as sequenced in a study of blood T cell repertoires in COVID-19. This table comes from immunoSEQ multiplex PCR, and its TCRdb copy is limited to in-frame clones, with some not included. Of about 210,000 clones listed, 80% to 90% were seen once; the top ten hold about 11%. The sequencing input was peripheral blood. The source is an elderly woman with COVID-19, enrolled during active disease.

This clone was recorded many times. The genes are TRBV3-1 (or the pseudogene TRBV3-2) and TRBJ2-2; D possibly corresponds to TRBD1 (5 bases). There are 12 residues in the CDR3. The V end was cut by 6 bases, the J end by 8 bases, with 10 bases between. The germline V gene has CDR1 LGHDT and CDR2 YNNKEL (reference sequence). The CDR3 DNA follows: TGTGCCAGCAGAGGGGCCCCGGGGGAGCTGTTTTTT. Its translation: CASRGAPGELFF.

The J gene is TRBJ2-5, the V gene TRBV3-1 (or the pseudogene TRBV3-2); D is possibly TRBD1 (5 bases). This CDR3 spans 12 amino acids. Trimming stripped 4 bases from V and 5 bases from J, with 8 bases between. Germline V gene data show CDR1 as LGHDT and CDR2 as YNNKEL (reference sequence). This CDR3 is CASSPGWETQYF. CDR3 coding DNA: TGTGCCAGCAGCCCAGGGTGGGAGACCCAGTACTTC.

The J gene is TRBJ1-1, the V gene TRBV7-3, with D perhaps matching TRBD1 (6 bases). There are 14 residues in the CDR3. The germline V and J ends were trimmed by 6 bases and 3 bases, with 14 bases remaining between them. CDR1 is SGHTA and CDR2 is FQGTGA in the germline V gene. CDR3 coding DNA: TGTGCCAGCAGAAGAAGAGGGGGGGACACTGAAGCTTTCTTT. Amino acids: CASRRRGGDTEAFF.

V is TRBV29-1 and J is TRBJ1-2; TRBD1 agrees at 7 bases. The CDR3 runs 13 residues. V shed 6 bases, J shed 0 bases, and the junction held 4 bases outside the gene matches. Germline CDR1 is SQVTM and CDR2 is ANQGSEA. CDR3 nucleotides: TGCAGCGTCGGACAGGTTACTAACTATGGCTACACCTTC. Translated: CSVGQVTNYGYTF.

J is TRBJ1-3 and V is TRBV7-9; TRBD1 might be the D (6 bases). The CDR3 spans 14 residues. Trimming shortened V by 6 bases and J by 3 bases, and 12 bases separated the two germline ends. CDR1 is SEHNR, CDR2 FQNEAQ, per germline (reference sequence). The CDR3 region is CASSQNRDGNTIYF. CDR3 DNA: TGTGCCAGCAGTCAAAACAGGGATGGAAACACCATATATTTT.

This chain's CDR3 is CASSYGGIEQYF. In nucleotides, the CDR3 is TGTGCCAGCAGTTACGGGGGGATTGAGCAGTACTTC. The chain links TRBV6-2 or TRBV6-3 to TRBJ2-7; possibly TRBD2 for D (6 bases). V lost 2 bases and J lost 7, with 9 bases in between. The CDR3 is 12 residues long. Germline loops: CDR1 MNHEY, CDR2 SVGEGT.

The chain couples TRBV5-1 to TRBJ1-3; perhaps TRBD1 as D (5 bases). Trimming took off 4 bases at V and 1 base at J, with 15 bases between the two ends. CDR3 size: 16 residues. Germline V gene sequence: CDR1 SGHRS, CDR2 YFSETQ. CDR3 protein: CASSTAPGGSGNTIYF. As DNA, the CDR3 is TGCGCCAGCAGCACCGCCCCGGGGGGATCTGGAAACACCATATATTTT.

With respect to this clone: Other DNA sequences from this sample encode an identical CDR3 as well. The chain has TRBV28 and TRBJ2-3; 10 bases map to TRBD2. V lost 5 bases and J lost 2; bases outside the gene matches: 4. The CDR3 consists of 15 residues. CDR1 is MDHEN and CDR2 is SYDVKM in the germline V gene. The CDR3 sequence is CASSPSGGATDTQYF. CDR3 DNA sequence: TGTGCCAGCAGTCCCAGCGGGGGGGCCACAGATACGCAGTATTTT.

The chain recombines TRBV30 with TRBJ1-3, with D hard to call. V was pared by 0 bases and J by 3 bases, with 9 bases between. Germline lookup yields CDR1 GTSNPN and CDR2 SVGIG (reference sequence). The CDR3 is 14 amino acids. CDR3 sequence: CAWSVSGGGNTIYF. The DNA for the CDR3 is TGTGCCTGGAGTGTCTCGGGTGGTGGAAACACCATATATTTT.

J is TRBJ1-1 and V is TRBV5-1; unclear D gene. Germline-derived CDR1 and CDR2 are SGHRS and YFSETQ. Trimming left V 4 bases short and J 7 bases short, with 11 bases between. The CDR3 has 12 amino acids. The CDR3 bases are TGCGCCAGCAGCCGTTTCCCGGGTGAAGCTTTCTTT. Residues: CASSRFPGEAFF.

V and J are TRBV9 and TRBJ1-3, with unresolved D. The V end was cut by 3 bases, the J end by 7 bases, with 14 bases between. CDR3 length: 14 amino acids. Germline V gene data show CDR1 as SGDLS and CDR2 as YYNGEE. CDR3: CASSAGGIGNTIYF. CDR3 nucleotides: TGTGCCAGCAGCGCTGGAGGTATTGGGAACACCATATATTTT.

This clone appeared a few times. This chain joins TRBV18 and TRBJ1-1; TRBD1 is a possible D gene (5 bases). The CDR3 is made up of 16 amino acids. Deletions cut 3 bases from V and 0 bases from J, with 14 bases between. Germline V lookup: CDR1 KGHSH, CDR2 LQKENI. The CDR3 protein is CASSPQGRHMNTEAFF. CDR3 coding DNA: TGTGCCAGCTCACCTCAGGGTCGCCATATGAACACTGAAGCTTTCTTT.

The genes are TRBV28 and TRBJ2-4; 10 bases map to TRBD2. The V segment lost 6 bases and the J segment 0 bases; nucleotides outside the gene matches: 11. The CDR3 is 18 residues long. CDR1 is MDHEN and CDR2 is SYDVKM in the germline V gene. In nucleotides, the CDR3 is TGTGCCAGCAGCCGAGGCCTAGCGGGGGAACTAGCCAAAAACATTCAGTACTTC. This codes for CASSRGLAGELAKNIQYF. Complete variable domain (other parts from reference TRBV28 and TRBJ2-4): DVKVTQSSRYLVKRTGEKVFLECVQDMDHENMFWYRQDPGLGLRLIYFSYDVKMKEKGDIPEGYSVSREKKERFSLILESASTNQTSMYLCASSRGLAGELAKNIQYFGAGTRLSVL.

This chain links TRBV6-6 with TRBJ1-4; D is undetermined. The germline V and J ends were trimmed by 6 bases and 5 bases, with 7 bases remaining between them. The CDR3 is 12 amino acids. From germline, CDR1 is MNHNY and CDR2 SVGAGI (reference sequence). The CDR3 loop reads CASRQANEKLFF. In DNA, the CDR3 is TGTGCCAGCAGGCAAGCAAATGAAAAACTGTTTTTT.

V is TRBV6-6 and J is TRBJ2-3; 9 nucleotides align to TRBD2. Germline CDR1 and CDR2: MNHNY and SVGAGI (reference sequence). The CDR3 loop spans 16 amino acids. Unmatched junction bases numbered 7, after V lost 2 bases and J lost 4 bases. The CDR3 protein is CASSYPSGVGADTQYF. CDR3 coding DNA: TGTGCCAGCAGTTACCCTAGCGGGGTGGGGGCAGATACGCAGTATTTT.

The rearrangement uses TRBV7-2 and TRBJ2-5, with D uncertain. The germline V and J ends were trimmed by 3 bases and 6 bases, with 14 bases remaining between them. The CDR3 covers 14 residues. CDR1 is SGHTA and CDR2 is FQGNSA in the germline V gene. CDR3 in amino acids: CASSFGREDKTQYF. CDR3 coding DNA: TGTGCCAGCAGCTTTGGCCGAGAGGATAAGACCCAGTACTTC.

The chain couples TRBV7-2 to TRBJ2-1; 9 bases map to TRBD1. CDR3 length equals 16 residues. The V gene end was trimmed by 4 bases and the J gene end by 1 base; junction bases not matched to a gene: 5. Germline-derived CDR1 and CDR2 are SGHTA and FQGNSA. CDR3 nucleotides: TGTGCCAGCAGCTCCGCCGGGACAGGGTCCTACAATGAGCAGTTCTTC. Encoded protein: CASSSAGTGSYNEQFF.

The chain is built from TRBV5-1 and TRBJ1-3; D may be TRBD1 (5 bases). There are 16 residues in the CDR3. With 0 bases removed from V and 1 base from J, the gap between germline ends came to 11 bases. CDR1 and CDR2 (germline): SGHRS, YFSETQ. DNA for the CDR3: TGCGCCAGCAGCTTGGAATTTTCAGGGTCTGGAAACACCATATATTTT. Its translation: CASSLEFSGSGNTIYF. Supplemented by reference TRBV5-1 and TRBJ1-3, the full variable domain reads KAGVTQTPRYLIKTRGQQVTLSCSPISGHRSVSWYQQTPGQGLQFLFEYFSETQRNKGNFPGRFSGRQFSNSRSEMNVSTLELGDSALYLCASSLEFSGSGNTIYFGEGSWLTVV.

CDR3 DNA sequence: TGTGCCAGTCAGGGGTTCATGAACACTGAAGCTTTCTTT. The encoded protein is CASQGFMNTEAFF. The chain joins TRBV6-6 to TRBJ1-1; D perhaps matches TRBD1 (6 bases). CDR1 MNHNY and CDR2 SVGAGI come from the germline V gene (reference sequence). V lost 9 bases, J lost 0 bases, and 11 bases lay in between. The CDR3 has 13 amino acids.

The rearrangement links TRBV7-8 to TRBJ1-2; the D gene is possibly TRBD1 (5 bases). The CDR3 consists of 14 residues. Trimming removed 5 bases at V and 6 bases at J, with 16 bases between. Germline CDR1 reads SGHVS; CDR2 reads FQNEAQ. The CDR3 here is CASSPRAGLNGYTF. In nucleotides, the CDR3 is TGTGCCAGCAGCCCTCGGGCGGGGCTGAATGGCTACACCTTC.

In DNA, the CDR3 is TGTGCCAGCAGCCCCGGAGGAGGGGAGGTTGAAGCTTTCTTT. It encodes CASSPGGGEVEAFF. The chain combines TRBV5-4 with TRBJ1-1, with a tentative D call TRBD1 (5 bases). CDR3 length: 14 residues. V dropped 4 bases and J dropped 7 bases, with 17 bases sitting between them. Germline V gene sequence: CDR1 SGHNT, CDR2 YYREEE (reference sequence).

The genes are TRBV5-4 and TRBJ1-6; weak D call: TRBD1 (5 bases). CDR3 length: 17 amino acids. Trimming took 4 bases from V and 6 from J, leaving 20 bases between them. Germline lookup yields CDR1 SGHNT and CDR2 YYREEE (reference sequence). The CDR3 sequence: CASSRTSGGRGNSPLHF. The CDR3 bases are TGTGCCAGCAGCCGCACCTCGGGGGGTAGGGGTAATTCACCCCTCCACTTT.